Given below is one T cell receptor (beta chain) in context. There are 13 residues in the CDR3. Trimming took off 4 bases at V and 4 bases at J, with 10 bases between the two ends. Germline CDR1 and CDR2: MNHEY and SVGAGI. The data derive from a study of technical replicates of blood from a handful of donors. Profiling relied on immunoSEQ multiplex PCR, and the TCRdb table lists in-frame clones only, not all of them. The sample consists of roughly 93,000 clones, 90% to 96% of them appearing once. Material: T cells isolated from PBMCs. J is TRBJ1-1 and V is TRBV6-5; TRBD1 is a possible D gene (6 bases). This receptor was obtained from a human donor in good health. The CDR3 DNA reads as TGTGCCAGCAGTTCAGGACAGACCACTGAAGCTTTCTTT. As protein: CASSSGQTTEAFF.